These T cell receptor beta chains were read from a single sample in a study of Tregs in tolerant kidney transplant recipients. Method: immunoSEQ multiplex PCR; TCRdb's copy keeps in-frame clones and lacks some. The repertoire has about 83,000 clones, 98% of them found once; the top ten carry roughly 0.6%. The sequenced sample was CD4+ T cells from blood, obtained before the transplant. The receptors derive from a human donor who received a combined kidney and bone marrow transplant. Each CDR3 is given with its conserved first and last residue. The order of the fields is J gene, V gene, D gene, clone size, CDR3 DNA, CDR3 protein. A D gene is named only where the DNA matches it firmly. Part of the rows lack a size; the others show once, few, many or a class for expanded clones.

TRBJ1-3 | TRBV28 | - | - | TGTGCCAGCAGTTTAAACAGCAAAAACACCATATATTTT | CASSLNSKNTIYF
TRBJ1-6 | TRBV6-5 | - | once | TGTGCCAGCAGGGCCGACGGCCTTGCGGGAAGAGCCCTCCACTTT | CASRADGLAGRALHF
TRBJ2-7 | TRBV19 | TRBD1 | - | TGTGCCAGTAGCCAGGGACAGGGGCTTACCTACGAGCAGTACTTC | CASSQGQGLTYEQYF
TRBJ1-1 | TRBV19 | TRBD1 | - | TGTGCCAGTAGCAGGGACAGGGGGCGAGGCACTGAAGCTTTCTTT | CASSRDRGRGTEAFF
TRBJ1-3 | TRBV30 | - | - | TGTGCCTGCGACAGGTTTGGAAACACCATATATTTT | CACDRFGNTIYF
TRBJ1-1 | TRBV6-6 | - | - | TGTGCCAGCAAACAATCTCTGAACACTGAAGCTTTCTTT | CASKQSLNTEAFF
TRBJ2-5 | TRBV19 | TRBD2 | - | TGTGCCAGTAGTATACCGGGACTAGTAGGGGAGACCCAGTACTTC | CASSIPGLVGETQYF
TRBJ2-3 | TRBV21-1 | - | - | TGTGCCAGCAGCAAAGCGAGGTCCACACTCGCAGCAGATACGCAGTATTTT | CASSKARSTLAADTQYF
TRBJ2-5 | TRBV4-1 | TRBD1 | - | TGCGCCAGCAGCCAAGGAACCGGGACAGGGTGGCAAGAGACCCAGTACTTC | CASSQGTGTGWQETQYF
TRBJ2-7 | TRBV6-5 | - | - | TGTGCCAGCAGTTACTCGAGGGCCCCTTCCTACGAGCAGTACTTC | CASSYSRAPSYEQYF
TRBJ1-6 | TRBV5-1 | - | - | TGCGCCAGCAGCTTGACAGGGTTCTATAATTCACCCCTCCACTTT | CASSLTGFYNSPLHF
TRBJ2-3 | TRBV7-2 | TRBD2 | - | TGTGCCAGCAGTCTCTCTAGCGGGGATTACGGAGATACGCAGTATTTT | CASSLSSGDYGDTQYF
TRBJ2-2 | TRBV13 | TRBD1 | once | TGTGCCAGCAGCCCTTTAACCACCGTCCGGACAGGGCCTCGACTTTCAACGAACACCGGGGAGCTGTTTTTT | CASSPLTTVRTGPRLSTNTGELFF
TRBJ2-1 | TRBV7-2 | - | - | TGTGCCAGCAGGCCTGGGGTCGGACTTAGTCAGTTCTTC | CASRPGVGLSQFF
TRBJ1-5 | TRBV28 | - | once | TGTGCCAGCAGTTTATACCGGCAGCCCCAGCATTTT | CASSLYRQPQHF
TRBJ2-5 | TRBV5-4 | - | - | TGTGCCAGCAGTTATATAGCGGTCCAAGAGACCCAGTACTTC | CASSYIAVQETQYF
TRBJ2-5 | TRBV5-1 | TRBD2 | - | TGCGCCAGCACCATTTTAAGTAGCGGGGGGCTGGAGACCCAGTACTTC | CASTILSSGGLETQYF
TRBJ1-1 | TRBV5-1 | - | - | TGCGCCAGCAGCTGGGGGGGGAGGGTGGACACTGAAGCTTTCTTT | CASSWGGRVDTEAFF
TRBJ2-3 | TRBV2 | TRBD2 | - | TGTGCCAGCAAGGGGCCGGCGGGGGGCTCAGATACGCAGTATTTT | CASKGPAGGSDTQYF
TRBJ2-2 | TRBV15 | TRBD1 | - | TGTGCCACCAGCAGATCCGACAGGGGGTTGACCGGGGAGCTGTTTTTT | CATSRSDRGLTGELFF
TRBJ1-1 | TRBV12-5 | - | - | TGTGCTAGTGGTTTTGGGTATCGGGACACTGAAGCTTTCTTT | CASGFGYRDTEAFF
TRBJ1-1 | TRBV19 | TRBD1 | - | TGTGCCAGTACCCTGACAGGGTCCTCTGTTGAAGCTTTCTTT | CASTLTGSSVEAFF
TRBJ2-7 | TRBV7-2 | - | - | TGTGCCAGCAGCTTACAGGAGGGATCCTACGAGCAGTACTTC | CASSLQEGSYEQYF
TRBJ1-4 | TRBV25-1 | TRBD1 | - | TGTGCCAGCAGTGGAAAGACAGGGCGGAGTGAAAAACTGTTTTTT | CASSGKTGRSEKLFF
TRBJ1-2 | TRBV7-9 | TRBD1 | - | TGTGCCAGCAGCTTAATGACAGGGGGAGGCTACACCTTC | CASSLMTGGGYTF
TRBJ2-7 | TRBV7-9 | - | - | TGTGCCAGCAGCCCCATCTACGAGCAGTACTTC | CASSPIYEQYF
TRBJ1-5 | TRBV7-2 | TRBD1 | - | TGTGCCAGCAGCTCGACAGGGGGCCGACAGCCCCAGCATTTT | CASSSTGGRQPQHF
TRBJ1-3 | TRBV28 | - | - | TGTGCCACCGAGATCAACCGCTCTGGAAACACCATATATTTT | CATEINRSGNTIYF
TRBJ2-1 | TRBV19 | - | - | TGTGCCAGTAGTATAGCCGCAATAACATACAATGAGCAGTTCTTC | CASSIAAITYNEQFF
TRBJ1-2 | TRBV9 | - | - | TGTGCCAGCAGCGTAGATGCGAGCTATGGCTACACCTTC | CASSVDASYGYTF
TRBJ2-7 | TRBV7-2 | - | - | TGTGCCAGCAGCTTAGGGATCGCCTCGGGCGAGCAGTACTTC | CASSLGIASGEQYF
TRBJ2-3 | TRBV6-6 | TRBD2 | - | TGTGCCAGCAGTTATCCGGGACTACAAAATACGCAGTATTTT | CASSYPGLQNTQYF
TRBJ1-2 | TRBV7-8 | TRBD1 | - | TGTGCCAGCAGCTCACGGACAGGGACGGGCTACACCTTC | CASSSRTGTGYTF
TRBJ2-5 | TRBV11-3 | - | - | TGTGCCAGCAGCCCAGGGCCTGGGGAGACCCAGTACTTC | CASSPGPGETQYF
TRBJ2-6 | TRBV10-3 | TRBD1 | - | TGTGCCATCAGCCATTCCAATACCGGGACAGGGGGCTCTGGGGCCAACGTCCTGACTTTC | CAISHSNTGTGGSGANVLTF
TRBJ2-1 | TRBV7-3 | TRBD2 | - | TGTGCCAGCAGCCCCGGGACTAGCGTAAATGAGCAGTTCTTC | CASSPGTSVNEQFF
TRBJ1-1 | TRBV18 | - | - | TGTGCCAGCTCGCTCAGGGTGACCACTGAAGCTTTCTTT | CASSLRVTTEAFF
TRBJ2-3 | TRBV7-3 | - | - | TGTGCCAGCAGCTTTTCGGGAGCAGATACGCAGTATTTT | CASSFSGADTQYF
TRBJ1-1 | TRBV27 | TRBD1 | - | TGTGCCAGCAGTTTCACGACAGGGGGCTGGACTGAAGCTTTCTTT | CASSFTTGGWTEAFF